Below are 21 T cell receptor beta chains sequenced from a single sample in a study of cytomegalovirus exposure and HLA in healthy donors. The PCR contained 60 Vbeta and 13 Jbeta primers. Measured with immunoSEQ multiplex PCR; TCRdb has only the in-frame clones, and not every one. This sample contains about 160,000 clones. Sequences were obtained from PBMCs. These receptors originate from a woman aged 60-70 years in good health and CMV-seronegative.

This chain links TRBV27 with TRBJ1-2; D not resolved. CDR3 length: 15 amino acids. Germline assignment: CDR1 MNHEY and CDR2 SMNVEV (reference sequence). V was clipped by 1 base and J by 0 bases, with 9 bases between them. The CDR3 region is CASSLYGITNYGYTF. Written as DNA, the CDR3 is TGTGCCAGCAGTTTATACGGGATAACTAACTATGGCTACACCTTC.

The rearrangement links TRBV11-2 to TRBJ1-2; D not resolved. Per the germline V gene, CDR1 is SGHAT and CDR2 is FQNNGV. The CDR3 consists of 13 residues. V was clipped by 7 bases and J by 7 bases, with 16 bases between them. The CDR3 DNA is TGTGCCAGCAACCCATCCCGAGAGGGTGGCTACACCTTC. As protein: CASNPSREGGYTF.

The V and J genes are TRBV5-1 and TRBJ2-5, with TRBD1 matching 7 bases. Germline CDR1 and CDR2: SGHRS and YFSETQ. V was pared by 0 bases and J by 4 bases, with 3 bases of the junction left unmatched. This CDR3 has 14 residues. CDR3 coding DNA: TGCGCCAGCAGCTTGGGTCACAGGGGAGAGACCCAGTACTTC. Residues: CASSLGHRGETQYF.

The CDR3 here is CASSAGSYEQYF. DNA for the CDR3: TGCGCCAGCAGCGCGGGATCCTACGAGCAGTACTTC. This chain joins TRBV5-1 and TRBJ2-7, with TRBD2 as a possible D gene (6 bases). The CDR3 runs to 12 residues. With 4 bases removed from V and 1 base from J, the gap between germline ends came to 6 bases. Germline CDR1 SGHRS, CDR2 YFSETQ.

The chain joins TRBV4-3 to TRBJ2-4, with 8 bases fitting TRBD2. With V trimmed by 0 bases and J by 0 bases, 7 bases remained unmatched. The CDR3 loop spans 18 amino acids. Germline assignment: CDR1 LGHNA and CDR2 YSLEER. This chain's CDR3 is CASSQDRGGHLAKNIQYF. The CDR3 DNA follows: TGCGCCAGCAGCCAAGATCGGGGGGGACACCTAGCCAAAAACATTCAGTACTTC.

The chain joins TRBV10-3 to TRBJ1-5, with D possibly matching TRBD1 (6 bases). CDR3 size: 13 residues. The germline gives CDR1 ENHRY, CDR2 SYGVKD. Trimming took off 7 bases at V and 6 bases at J, with 13 bases between the two ends. The CDR3 is CAITGGLGQPQHF. Here the CDR3 DNA reads TGTGCCATCACGGGGGGCTTGGGTCAGCCCCAGCATTTT.

The J gene is TRBJ1-2, the V gene TRBV7-8; D may be TRBD1 (6 bases). Germline-derived CDR1 and CDR2 are SGHVS and FQNEAQ. The CDR3 is made up of 13 amino acids. With 5 bases removed from V and 4 bases from J, the gap between germline ends came to 11 bases. The CDR3 coding sequence is TGTGCCAGCAGCCCGGACAGAGGCTATGGCTACACCTTC. It yields the protein CASSPDRGYGYTF.

This chain links TRBV27 with TRBJ2-2; maybe TRBD2 (6 bases). In germline, CDR1 is MNHEY, CDR2 SMNVEV (reference sequence). V lost 6 bases to trimming and J lost 1 base, with 12 bases between them. The CDR3 has 15 residues. The CDR3 nucleotides are TGTGCCAGCAGGCTCGGGGACTTGAACACCGGGGAGCTGTTTTTT. This codes for CASRLGDLNTGELFF.

The gene calls are TRBV7-2 and TRBJ2-3, with 10 bases matching TRBD1. CDR1 and CDR2 from the germline V gene are SGHTA and FQGNSA. V was pared by 4 bases and J by 0 bases, with 7 bases of the junction left unmatched. This CDR3 region has 17 residues. The CDR3 sequence is CASSSLWTGGSTDTQYF. CDR3 sequence (DNA): TGTGCCAGCAGCTCGCTCTGGACAGGGGGAAGCACAGATACGCAGTATTTT.

V usage is TRBV19 and J usage is TRBJ1-1, with TRBD1 matching over 7 bases. CDR1 is LNHDA and CDR2 is SQIVND in the germline V gene (reference sequence). The ends lost 10 bases at V and 5 bases at J; junction bases unmatched: 13. The CDR3 runs to 14 residues. In DNA, the CDR3 is TGTGCCACCCATCCACAGGGGACAATGACTGAAGCTTTCTTT. The encoded protein is CATHPQGTMTEAFF.

The chain couples TRBV2 to TRBJ1-1; D not certain. The germline CDR1 and CDR2 sequences are SNHLY and FYNNEI. The germline V and J ends were trimmed by 8 bases and 5 bases, with 15 bases remaining between them. The CDR3 is 13 residues long. Here the CDR3 DNA reads TGTGCCAGCCGAGCGGTTCGTGATACTGAAGCTTTCTTT. Its protein product is CASRAVRDTEAFF.

The gene calls are TRBV19 and TRBJ2-7; D is possibly TRBD2 (6 bases). Germline V gives CDR1 LNHDA, CDR2 SQIVND (reference sequence). The CDR3 runs to 13 residues. Trimming shortened V by 3 bases and J by 4 bases, and 10 bases separated the two germline ends. CDR3 sequence (DNA): TGTGCCAGTAGTATCAGGGAGGAATACGAGCAGTACTTC. It encodes CASSIREEYEQYF.

The chain carries TRBV2 and TRBJ2-3, with 7 bases that match TRBD1. CDR1 is SNHLY and CDR2 is FYNNEI in the germline V gene. V shed 6 bases, J shed 5 bases, and the junction held 11 bases outside the gene matches. The CDR3 length is 15 residues. The CDR3 DNA reads as TGTGCCAGCAGAAGGGACAGCCCGGCGGGAGATACGCAGTATTTT. Protein product: CASRRDSPAGDTQYF.

The J gene is TRBJ2-7, the V gene TRBV6-5; TRBD1 matches at 9 bases. The CDR3 loop spans 15 amino acids. Trimming cost V 6 bases and J 1 base; bases outside gene matches: 7. Per the germline V gene, CDR1 is MNHEY and CDR2 is SVGAGI. CDR3 region: CASRLHRGPSYEQYF. The CDR3 DNA reads TGTGCCAGCAGACTTCACAGGGGGCCGTCCTACGAGCAGTACTTC.

The V and J genes are TRBV6-5 and TRBJ1-1; 8 positions agree with TRBD1. After removal of 5 bases from V and 8 bases from J, the junction contained 7 bases not matched to a gene. This CDR3 region has 13 residues. CDR1 and CDR2 (germline): MNHEY, SVGAGI. CDR3 nucleotide sequence: TGTGCCAGCAGTCTCGGGACAGGCTGGGAAGCTTTCTTT. It is translated as CASSLGTGWEAFF.

V and J are TRBV6-4 and TRBJ2-1; 9 bases match TRBD2. V was clipped by 0 bases and J by 4 bases; unmatched bases: 1. CDR1 and CDR2 from the germline V gene are MRHNA and SNTAGT. The CDR3 is made up of 15 amino acids. The chain's CDR3 is CASSDSGLAYNEQFF. The CDR3 DNA reads as TGTGCCAGCAGTGACTCTGGACTAGCGTACAATGAGCAGTTCTTC.

V and J are TRBV2 and TRBJ1-2; 9 bases align to TRBD1. Germline CDR1 SNHLY, CDR2 FYNNEI. With V trimmed by 6 bases and J by 3 bases, 8 bases remained unmatched. This CDR3 contains 15 residues. CDR3 sequence reads: CASSPLGQGYYGYTF. For the CDR3, the DNA is TGTGCCAGCAGCCCTCTGGGACAGGGATACTATGGCTACACCTTC. The variable domain in full, completed from reference TRBV2 and TRBJ1-2, reads EPEVTQTPSHQVTQMGQEVILRCVPISNHLYFYWYRQILGQKVEFLVSFYNNEISEKSEIFDDQFSVERPDGSNFTLKIRSTKLEDSAMYFCASSPLGQGYYGYTFGSGTRLTVV.

The V gene is TRBV4-1, the J gene TRBJ1-3; D remains ambiguous. Germline V gene sequence: CDR1 MGHRA, CDR2 YSYEKL. The CDR3 has 17 amino acids. V was clipped by 4 bases and J by 8 bases, with 24 bases between them. The CDR3 region is CASSPLGRVTRSDTIYF. The CDR3 DNA sequence: TGCGCCAGCAGCCCCCTCGGCAGAGTGACTAGATCGGACACCATATATTTT.

The rearrangement uses TRBV10-3 and TRBJ1-1; possible D gene TRBD1, 5 bases. V was shortened by 6 bases and J by 5 bases, with 10 bases between the two germline ends. CDR1 and CDR2 (germline): ENHRY, SYGVKD. The CDR3 loop spans 12 amino acids. The CDR3 DNA sequence: TGTGCCATCAGGGAAGGGGAAACTGAAGCTTTCTTT. Its protein product is CAIREGETEAFF.

This sequence joins TRBV5-4 and TRBJ1-1; the D is unclear. Germline V lookup: CDR1 SGHNT, CDR2 YYREEE (reference sequence). This CDR3 has 15 amino acids. The V end was cut by 6 bases, the J end by 0 bases, with 15 bases between. The CDR3 spells CASNTAPQMNTEAFF. In nucleotides, the CDR3 is TGTGCCAGCAACACCGCTCCCCAGATGAACACTGAAGCTTTCTTT.

This chain connects TRBV6-1 to TRBJ2-7; 9 bases are a match to TRBD1. The CDR3 length is 14 residues. CDR1 and CDR2 (germline): MNHNS, SASEGT. J lost 5 bases, V lost 7 bases, and 9 bases had no gene match. Here the CDR3 DNA reads TGTGCCAGCACCCTGGACAGGGGCCTCAACGAGCAGTACTTC. This translates into CASTLDRGLNEQYF.